Below are 9 T cell receptor beta chains sequenced from a single sample in a study of blood T cell repertoires in COVID-19. The table came from immunoSEQ multiplex PCR; TCRdb's copy has only in-frame clones and leaves some out. The sample holds some 320,000 clones, 87% seen once. Sequencing input: PBMCs or T cells enriched from blood (not recorded which). These receptors all stem from a woman younger than 45 who had recovered from COVID-19.

The DNA of the CDR3 is TGCGCCAGCAGCCAAGGCAACAGGGTTGGCACTGAAGCTTTCTTT. Its protein product is CASSQGNRVGTEAFF. V gene TRBV4-1 combines with J gene TRBJ1-1; D may be TRBD1 (6 bases). Per the germline V gene, CDR1 is MGHRA and CDR2 is YSYEKL. The CDR3 is 15 residues long. Trimming took off 1 base at V and 4 bases at J, with 13 bases between the two ends.

This clone showed up just a few times. This chain links TRBV7-6 with TRBJ2-7; D gene uncertain. The CDR3 totals 11 residues. V was clipped by 0 bases and J by 7 bases, with 4 bases between them. Germline CDR1 and CDR2: SGHVS and FNYEAQ. Written as DNA, the CDR3 is TGTGCCAGCAGCTTAGCGAGGGAGCAGTACTTC. Residues: CASSLAREQYF.

The chain has TRBV5-1 and TRBJ2-3; D unclear. CDR1 is SGHRS and CDR2 is YFSETQ in the germline V gene. Trimming removed 1 base at V and 1 base at J, with 7 bases between. This CDR3 is 14 amino acids long. CDR3 bases: TGCGCCAGCAGCTTGTTTCCGGGCACAGATACGCAGTATTTT. This translates into CASSLFPGTDTQYF.

The chain carries TRBV5-8 and TRBJ2-5; 9 positions agree with TRBD2. With 4 bases clipped from V and 3 bases from J, the junction kept 19 bases outside the gene matches. The CDR3 consists of 19 residues. Per germline, CDR1 SGHTS and CDR2 YDEGEE. As DNA, the CDR3 is TGTGCCAGCAGCGCCCCGGACCCCCTTAGCGGGGGCCCGGAAGAGACCCAGTACTTC. This sequence encodes CASSAPDPLSGGPEETQYF.

The rearrangement uses TRBV6-5 and TRBJ1-5; possibly TRBD1 for D (6 bases). The V end lost 8 bases, the J end lost 2 bases, and 7 bases lay between the germline ends. The CDR3 has 12 amino acids. From germline, CDR1 is MNHEY and CDR2 SVGAGI. The CDR3 loop reads CASRQGNQPQHF. In nucleotides, the CDR3 is TGTGCCAGCCGACAGGGCAATCAGCCCCAGCATTTT.

The chain recombines TRBV19 with TRBJ1-2, with TRBD1 matching 8 bases. The CDR3 runs to 14 residues. Germline V gene data show CDR1 as LNHDA and CDR2 as SQIVND (reference sequence). V lost 3 bases to trimming and J lost 5 bases; unmatched junction nucleotides: 5. CDR3: CASSMQGAGYGYTF. The DNA for the CDR3 is TGTGCCAGTAGTATGCAGGGGGCAGGGTATGGCTACACCTTC. Filled out from reference TRBV19 and TRBJ1-2, the complete variable domain reads DGGITQSPKYLFRKEGQNVTLSCEQNLNHDAMYWYRQDPGQGLRLIYYSQIVNDFQKGDIAEGYSVSREKKESFPLTVTSAQKNPTAFYLCASSMQGAGYGYTFGSGTRLTVV.

This clone was detected only once. This chain links TRBV27 with TRBJ2-1; the D gene is possibly TRBD2 (5 bases). The germline V and J ends were trimmed by 8 bases and 8 bases, with 22 bases remaining between them. From germline, CDR1 is MNHEY and CDR2 SMNVEV (reference sequence). This CDR3 has 15 amino acids. CDR3 coding DNA: TGTGCCAGCTCTCGGTATACGGCCGGGGTCTATGAGCAGTTCTTC. Its protein is CASSRYTAGVYEQFF.

This clone was detected only once. The chain uses TRBV9 and TRBJ2-7, with 7 nucleotides matching TRBD2. The ends lost 0 bases at V and 4 bases at J; junction bases unmatched: 7. The CDR3 loop spans 15 amino acids. Germline loops: CDR1 SGDLS, CDR2 YYNGEE. The CDR3 DNA sequence: TGTGCCAGCAGCGTAGCTGCGGGGGTTAGGTACGAGCAGTACTTC. Translation: CASSVAAGVRYEQYF.

In this sample, this clone turned up once. This chain uses TRBV30 with TRBJ1-6; a possible D gene is TRBD1 (5 bases). In germline, CDR1 is GTSNPN, CDR2 SVGIG (reference sequence). Trimming left V 3 bases short and J 1 base short, with 19 bases between. The CDR3 sequence is 18 residues long. CDR3 region: CAWSENRGGGSYNSPLHF. The CDR3, as DNA: TGTGCCTGGAGCGAAAACCGGGGTGGGGGGTCCTATAATTCACCCCTCCACTTT.